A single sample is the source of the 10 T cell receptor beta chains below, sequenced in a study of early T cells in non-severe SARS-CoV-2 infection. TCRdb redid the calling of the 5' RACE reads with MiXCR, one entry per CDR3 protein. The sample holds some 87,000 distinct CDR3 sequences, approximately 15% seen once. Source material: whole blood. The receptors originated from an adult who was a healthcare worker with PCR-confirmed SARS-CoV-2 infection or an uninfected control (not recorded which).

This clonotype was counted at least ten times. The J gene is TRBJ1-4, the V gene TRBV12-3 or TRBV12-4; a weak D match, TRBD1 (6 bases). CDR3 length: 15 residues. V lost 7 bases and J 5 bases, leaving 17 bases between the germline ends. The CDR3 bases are TGTGCCAGCACTAATTACGGGGGGGCGAATGAAAAACTGTTTTTT. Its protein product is CASTNYGGANEKLFF.

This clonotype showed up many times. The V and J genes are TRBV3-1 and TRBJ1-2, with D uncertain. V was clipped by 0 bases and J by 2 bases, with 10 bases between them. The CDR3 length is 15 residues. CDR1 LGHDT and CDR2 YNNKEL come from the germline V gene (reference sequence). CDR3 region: CASSQDWRWNYGYTF. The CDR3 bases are TGTGCCAGCAGCCAAGATTGGCGGTGGAACTATGGCTACACCTTC. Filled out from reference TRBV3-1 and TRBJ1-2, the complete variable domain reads DTAVSQTPKYLVTQMGNDKSIKCEQNLGHDTMYWYKQDSKKFLKIMFSYNNKELIINETVPNRFSPKSPDKAHLNLHINSLELGDSAVYFCASSQDWRWNYGYTFGSGTRLTVV.

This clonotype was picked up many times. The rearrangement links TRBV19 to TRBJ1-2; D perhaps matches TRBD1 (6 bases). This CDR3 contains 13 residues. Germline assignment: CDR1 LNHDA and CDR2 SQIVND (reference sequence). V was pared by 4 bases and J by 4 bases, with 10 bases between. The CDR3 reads CASSTGQSYGYTF. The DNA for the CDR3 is TGTGCCAGTAGTACCGGACAGTCCTATGGCTACACCTTC.

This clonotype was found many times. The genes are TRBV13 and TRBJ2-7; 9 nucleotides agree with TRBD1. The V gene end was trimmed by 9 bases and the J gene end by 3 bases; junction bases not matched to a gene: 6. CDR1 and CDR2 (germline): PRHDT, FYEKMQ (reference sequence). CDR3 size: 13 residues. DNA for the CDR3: TGTGCCAGGCGGGACAGGGCTCTCTACGAGCAGTACTTC. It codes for CARRDRALYEQYF. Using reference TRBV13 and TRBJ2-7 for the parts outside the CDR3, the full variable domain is AAGVIQSPRHLIKEKRETATLKCYPIPRHDTVYWYQQGPGQDPQFLISFYEKMQSDKGSIPDRFSAQQFSDYHSELNMSSLELGDSALYFCARRDRALYEQYFGPGTRLTVT.

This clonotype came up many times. CDR3 in amino acids: CASSLSRALGSYEQYF. The CDR3 DNA follows: TGTGCCAGCAGTTTATCCCGAGCTCTGGGCTCCTACGAGCAGTACTTC. The chain has TRBV27 and TRBJ2-7; D is unclear. CDR3 length: 16 amino acids. Germline V gene data show CDR1 as MNHEY and CDR2 as SMNVEV (reference sequence). The V gene lost 0 bases and the J gene lost 0 bases, with 12 bases spanning the gap.

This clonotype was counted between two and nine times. For the CDR3, the DNA is TGTGCCAGCAGCGTAGGACTAGGAGACAATGAGCAGTTCTTC. Translated: CASSVGLGDNEQFF. The chain combines TRBV9 with TRBJ2-1; TRBD2 might be the D (6 bases). The CDR3 extends over 14 amino acids. Trimming left V 0 bases short and J 5 bases short, with 9 bases between. CDR1 is SGDLS and CDR2 is YYNGEE in the germline V gene.

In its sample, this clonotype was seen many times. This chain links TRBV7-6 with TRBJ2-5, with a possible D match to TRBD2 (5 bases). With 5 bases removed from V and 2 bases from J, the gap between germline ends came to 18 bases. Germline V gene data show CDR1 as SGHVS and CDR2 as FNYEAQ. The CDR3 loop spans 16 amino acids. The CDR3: CASSNQLTREQETQYF. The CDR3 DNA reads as TGTGCCAGCAGCAACCAACTAACTAGGGAACAAGAGACCCAGTACTTC.

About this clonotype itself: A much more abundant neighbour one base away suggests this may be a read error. The CDR3, as DNA: TGCGCCAGCAGCCCACAGGGTACGGCCTACGAGCAGTACTTC. Translated, it gives CASSPQGTAYEQYF. The chain is built from TRBV5-1 and TRBJ2-7; D may be TRBD1 (6 bases). This CDR3 has 14 amino acids. The V end was cut by 4 bases, the J end by 2 bases, with 13 bases between. The germline V gene encodes CDR1 SGHRS and CDR2 YFSETQ.

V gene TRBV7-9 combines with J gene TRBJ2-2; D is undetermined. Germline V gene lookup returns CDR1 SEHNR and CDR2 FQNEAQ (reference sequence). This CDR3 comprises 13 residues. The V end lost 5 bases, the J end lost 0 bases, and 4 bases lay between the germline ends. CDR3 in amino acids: CASSQTNTGELFF. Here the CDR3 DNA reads TGTGCCAGCAGCCAGACGAACACCGGGGAGCTGTTTTTT. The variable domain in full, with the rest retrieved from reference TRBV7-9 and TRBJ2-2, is DTGVSQNPRHKITKRGQNVTFRCDPISEHNRLYWYRQTLGQGPEFLTYFQNEAQLEKSRLLSDRFSAERPKGSFSTLEIQRTEQGDSAMYLCASSQTNTGELFFGEGSRLTVL.

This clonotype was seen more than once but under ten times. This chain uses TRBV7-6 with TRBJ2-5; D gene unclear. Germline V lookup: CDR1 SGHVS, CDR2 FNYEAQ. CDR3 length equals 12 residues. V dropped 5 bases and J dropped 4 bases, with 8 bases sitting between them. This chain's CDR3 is CASSPPAETQYF. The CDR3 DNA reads TGTGCCAGCAGCCCCCCGGCAGAGACCCAGTACTTC.